This is a list of T cell receptor beta chains from one sample in a study of T cell repertoires in cytomegalovirus infection. MiXCR, run by TCRdb on the reads, gives a single entry per CDR3 protein. Of roughly 500,000 distinct CDR3 sequences listed, 30% to 40% are singletons. No cognate antigen is known for these TCRs. The sample consisted of cultured PBMCs, taken from culture after CMV antigen stimulation. Every receptor here comes from a human donor in good health (CMV status not recorded). Some clones in this sample may be carry-over from other donors' samples. The CDR3 runs from the conserved cysteine through the conserved F or W. D genes are given only for firm matches. Rows may omit the clone size; those that give it use once, few, many or a size class.

v_call,d_call,j_call,clone_size,cdr3_aa,cdr3_nt
TRBV7-6,TRBD2,TRBJ2-3,-,CASSWTSRSADTQYF,TGTGCCAGCAGCTGGACTAGTAGGTCCGCAGATACGCAGTATTTT
TRBV27,-,TRBJ2-1,few,CASSFTTQVSSYNEQFF,TGTGCCAGCAGTTTCACCACACAGGTTAGCTCCTACAATGAGCAGTTCTTC
TRBV9,TRBD1,TRBJ1-1,few,CASSVVGQGWSNTEAFF,TGTGCCAGCAGCGTAGTGGGACAGGGGTGGTCGAACACTGAAGCTTTCTTT
TRBV7-2,-,TRBJ1-6,many,CASSPRTENSPLHF,TGTGCCAGCAGCCCCCGGACAGAGAATTCACCCCTCCACTTT
TRBV6-2/TRBV6-3,-,TRBJ2-3,once,CASSSALAGVNPGGTDTQYF,TGTGCCAGCAGTTCGGCCTTAGCCGGGGTAAACCCTGGGGGCACAGATACGCAGTATTTT
TRBV7-8,TRBD2,TRBJ2-1,-,CASSYRGRLADNEQFF,TGTGCCAGCAGCTACCGTGGCCGACTAGCGGACAATGAGCAGTTCTTC
TRBV2,TRBD1,TRBJ2-3,-,CASSLQGASTDAQYF,TGTGCCAGCAGTTTACAGGGGGCAAGCACAGATGCGCAGTATTTT
TRBV11-2,-,TRBJ1-6,-,CASSVRDLDSPLHF,TGTGCCAGCAGCGTTAGGGACCTCGATTCACCCCTCCACTTT
TRBV12-3/TRBV12-4,-,TRBJ2-3,-,CASTKDWITDTQYF,TGTGCCAGCACCAAGGACTGGATCACAGATACGCAGTATTTT
TRBV7-2,-,TRBJ1-1,-,CASSLRPLNTEAFF,TGTGCCAGCAGCCTAAGACCTTTGAACACTGAAGCTTTCTTT
TRBV19,-,TRBJ2-1,-,CASSTPMGAMGNEQFF,TGTGCCAGTAGTACTCCCATGGGGGCGATGGGCAATGAGCAGTTCTTC
TRBV7-8,TRBD1,TRBJ1-1,many,CASSLAPSTGRSEAFF,TGTGCCAGCAGCTTAGCGCCCTCGACAGGGAGGTCGGAGGCTTTCTTT
TRBV7-6,-,TRBJ1-3,many,CASSLVDGANSGNTIYF,TGTGCCAGCAGCTTAGTGGACGGGGCCAACTCTGGAAACACCATATATTTT
TRBV5-6,-,TRBJ1-2,-,CASLDSFRDYGYTF,TGTGCCAGCCTAGACAGCTTCAGGGACTATGGCTACACCTTC
TRBV6-8,-,TRBJ1-4,-,CASSYLPEKLFF,TGTGCCAGCAGTTACCTTCCGGAAAAACTGTTTTTT
TRBV30,-,TRBJ1-2,-,CAWITLGLRGSGYTF,TGTGCCTGGATCACCTTGGGACTCCGCGGGTCTGGCTACACCTTC
TRBV6-8,TRBD2,TRBJ2-1,-,CASSPPLAGLFHEQLF,TGTGCCAGCAGTCCACCACTAGCGGGACTATTTCATGAGCAGCTCTTC
TRBV7-8,-,TRBJ2-1,many,CASSLAPGVDEQFF,TGTGCCAGCAGCTTAGCGCCTGGGGTCGATGAGCAGTTCTTC
TRBV19,TRBD1,TRBJ2-1,-,CASSPPGQGALNEQFF,TGTGCCAGTAGCCCTCCGGGACAGGGGGCTCTCAATGAGCAGTTCTTC
TRBV20-1,-,TRBJ1-5,many,CSARDGRADNQPQHF,TGCAGTGCTAGAGATGGCCGGGCCGACAATCAGCCCCAGCATTTT
TRBV7-3,TRBD2,TRBJ2-4,-,CASSLGGSEHIQYF,TGTGCCAGCAGCTTGGGAGGGTCGGAACACATTCAGTACTTC
TRBV11-3,TRBD2,TRBJ2-1,-,CASSLEGRWSSGSGNEQFF,TGTGCCAGCAGCTTAGAAGGGAGGTGGTCCAGCGGGAGCGGCAATGAGCAGTTCTTC